The present T cell receptor beta chain was sequenced within a study of T-cell reconstitution after alpha-beta-depleted transplantation in children (dated by TCRdb to the mid-2010s). General notes on the study: T-cell immune reconstitution after TCRalphabeta/CD19-depleted allogeneic hematopoietic cell transplantation in children was quantitatively tracked in the study by means of TCR repertoire profiling.

The treatment or condition label on this specimen signifies: allogeneic hematopoietic cell transplantation with graft depleted of TCRalphabeta T cells and CD19 B cells. Transplant recipients were children who received TCRalphabeta/CD19-depleted allogeneic hematopoietic cell grafts. General conclusions and limits of the study: The frequencies of hyperexpanded clones fell over the following months, and after one year, T-cell counts and TCRbeta diversity were mostly attributed to newly produced T cells. Apparently early alphabetaT-cell count recovery about two months after transplant reportedly relied on only several hundred rapidly expanded clones derived from non-depleted graft cells. The high TCRbeta diversity at day 60 in some patients was ascribed to recipient T cells and intrathymic progenitors that had survived conditioning.

Libraries were prepared through PCR. The reads were generated on an Illumina HiSeq 2500. TCR library preparation used molecular barcoding, with unique molecular identifiers applied to normalize quantification of the TCRbeta repertoire. The raw public reads went through TCRdb reprocessing: fastp at Q25, MiXCR clone calling, in-frame beta chains kept. A single entry per CDR3 protein holds the most common genes and DNA from its merged rows. This sample lists under 750,000 distinct CDR3 sequences; roughly 24% were detected once. Of the sample, about 14% falls within the top ten clones. As concerns this clonotype: This clone's antigen is unknown. Per-base quality was not reported, and no clone a single base away is much larger than it.

V drops 0 bases and J drops 10 bases, leaving 15 bases in between. The CDR3, from cysteine to phenylalanine, totals 14 residues. Only the CDR3 region is kept as DNA, spanning 42 bases read in frame from base 1. The germline V gene specifies MNHEY as CDR1 and SVGAGI as CDR2. Sequencing was performed on PBMCs, mostly from graft donor cells, taken 360 days after TCRalphabeta/CD19-depleted stem cell transplant. This TCR came from a boy less than two years old who had a stem cell transplant for acute myeloid leukemia, so the T cells may come from the graft donor. The rearranged segments are TRBV6-5 and TRBJ1-1; the D gene cannot be named for sure. The nucleotides are TGTGCCAGCAGTTACTCAACAGAGTTTAAGGGAGCTTTCTTT. Its coded protein is CASSYSTEFKGAFF.